The present entry profiles one T cell receptor (beta chain) with its context. This clonotype turned up a few times. There is no known antigen for this receptor. No clone much larger than this one lies a single base away; base qualities are absent. This record comes from a study of patients and donors after allogeneic stem cell transplantation (dated by TCRdb to 2020 to 2022). The library was made by RT-PCR. Sequenced using a NextSeq 550. TCRdb itself trimmed the public reads at Q25 with fastp, ran MiXCR and retained productive beta chains. Rows merge per CDR3 protein into single entries with the most common DNA and genes. Across this sample there are roughly 190,000 distinct CDR3 sequences, with around 41% seen only once. Of the sample, 33% falls within the top ten clones. From cysteine to phenylalanine, the CDR3 is 15 amino acids long. Solely the CDR3 DNA is kept, with 45 bases framed from the first base. V and J are trimmed by 5 bases and 0 bases, and the gene matches miss 5 bases of the junction. In the germline V gene (reference sequence), CDR1 corresponds to SEHNR and CDR2 to FQNEAQ.

Here the chain combines TRBV7-9 and TRBJ1-2; 8 middle bases align to TRBD1. The sequenced sample was blood, either unsorted or a sorted T cell fraction (not recorded which). The source is a human donor who was either an allogeneic HSCT recipient or a stem cell or donor lymphocyte infusion donor (not recorded which). It is not recorded whose cells these are; they may come from a transplant donor. The CDR3 sequence is CASSLHRGTNYGYTF. The base sequence is TGTGCCAGCAGCCTCCACAGGGGGACTAACTATGGCTACACCTTC.